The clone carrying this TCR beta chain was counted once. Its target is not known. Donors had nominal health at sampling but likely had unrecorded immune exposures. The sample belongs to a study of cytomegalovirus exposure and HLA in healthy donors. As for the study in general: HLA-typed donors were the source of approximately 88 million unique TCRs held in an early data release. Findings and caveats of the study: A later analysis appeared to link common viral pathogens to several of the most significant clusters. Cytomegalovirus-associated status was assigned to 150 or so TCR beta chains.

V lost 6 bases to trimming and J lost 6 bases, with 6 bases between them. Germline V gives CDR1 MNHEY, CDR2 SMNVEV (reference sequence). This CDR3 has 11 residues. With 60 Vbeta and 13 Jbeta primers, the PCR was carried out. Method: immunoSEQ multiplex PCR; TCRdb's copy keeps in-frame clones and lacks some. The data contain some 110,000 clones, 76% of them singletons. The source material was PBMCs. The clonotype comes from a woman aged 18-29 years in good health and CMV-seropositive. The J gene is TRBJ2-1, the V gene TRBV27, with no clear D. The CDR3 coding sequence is TGTGCCAGCAGCCTAGGCAATGAGCAGTTCTTC. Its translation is CASSLGNEQFF.